Each of the 30 T cell receptor beta chains below was sequenced from the same sample in a study of cytomegalovirus exposure and HLA in healthy donors. 60 Vbeta and 13 Jbeta primers were used in PCR. TCRdb's copy holds only in-frame clones and misses some; the assay was immunoSEQ multiplex PCR. There are over 90,000 clones in the sample; approximately 79% occur only once, and under 4.5% lies in the top ten. Material: PBMCs. The receptors originated from a man between 50 and 59 years old in good health and CMV-seropositive.

The chain combines TRBV5-1 with TRBJ2-1; 15 positions match TRBD2. Germline CDR1 reads SGHRS; CDR2 reads YFSETQ. Germline trimming cut 4 bases from V and 4 bases from J; bases unmatched to any gene: 9. The CDR3 totals 18 residues. The CDR3 loop is CASSNGLAGGIMYNEQFF. CDR3 nucleotide sequence: TGCGCCAGCAGCAACGGACTAGCGGGAGGGATAATGTACAATGAGCAGTTCTTC.

The chain uses TRBV10-2 and TRBJ2-1; D call uncertain. CDR3 size: 14 residues. Germline values: CDR1 WSHSY, CDR2 SAAADI. Trimming removed 2 bases at V and 8 bases at J, with 13 bases between. The CDR3 nucleotides are TGCGCCAGCAGTGAGCCGGGTCGGATGGATGAGCAGTTCTTC. This translates into CASSEPGRMDEQFF.

The CDR3 coding sequence is TGTGCCAGCTCAAGGCGGGATCAGCCCCAGCATTTT. As protein: CASSRRDQPQHF. The chain carries TRBV6-5 and TRBJ1-5, with D unclear. V dropped 8 bases and J dropped 5 bases, with 10 bases sitting between them. The germline V gene has CDR1 MNHEY and CDR2 SVGAGI. The CDR3 sequence is 12 residues long.

The table lists this clone with a count of one. V is TRBV2 and J is TRBJ1-4, with 9 bases lining up with TRBD1. The germline gives CDR1 SNHLY, CDR2 FYNNEI. V trimming: 2 bases; J trimming: 4 bases; junction bases outside the gene matches: 5. The length of the CDR3 is 16 residues. For the CDR3, the DNA is TGTGCCAGCAGTGAATCGGGGACAGGGCGTAATGAAAAACTGTTTTTT. Residues: CASSESGTGRNEKLFF.

The chain recombines TRBV7-2 with TRBJ2-3; tentative D call: TRBD2 (6 bases). Germline V gives CDR1 SGHTA, CDR2 FQGNSA. The CDR3 is made up of 15 amino acids. With 7 bases removed from V and 0 bases from J, the gap between germline ends came to 14 bases. The CDR3 here is CASIPTGVSTDTQYF. Written as DNA, the CDR3 is TGTGCCAGCATCCCGACGGGAGTTAGCACAGATACGCAGTATTTT. The full variable domain, with the rest looked up from reference TRBV7-2 and TRBJ2-3, is GAGVSQSPSNKVTEKGKDVELRCDPISGHTALYWYRQSLGQGLEFLIYFQGNSAPDKSGLPSDRFSAERTGGSVSTLTIQRTQQEDSAVYLCASIPTGVSTDTQYFGPGTRLTVL.

The gene calls are TRBV28 and TRBJ1-1, with 8 positions matching TRBD1. Unmatched junction bases numbered 12, after V lost 4 bases and J lost 2 bases. The CDR3 has 17 amino acids. The V gene's germline CDR1 is MDHEN and CDR2 SYDVKM. The CDR3 DNA follows: TGTGCCAGCAGTTCCACCTACCTCGGACAGGGAAACACTGAAGCTTTCTTT. Its protein product is CASSSTYLGQGNTEAFF.

This chain joins TRBV27 and TRBJ2-6; TRBD1 matches 9 bases. The CDR3 extends over 15 amino acids. CDR1 and CDR2 (germline): MNHEY, SMNVEV (reference sequence). V lost 8 bases, J lost 0 bases, and 2 bases stayed unmatched. The CDR3 DNA follows: TGTGCCAGCCGGGACAGGGTCTCTGGGGCCAACGTCCTGACTTTC. Protein: CASRDRVSGANVLTF.

About this clone itself: An end of the junction does not agree with germline; a read error may underlie this. The genes are TRBV7-9 and TRBJ2-7, with a possible D match to TRBD2 (6 bases). The germline gives CDR1 SEHNR, CDR2 FQNEAQ (reference sequence). The CDR3 sequence is 14 residues long. The CDR3 DNA sequence: TGTTCCAGCAGCCCCGTTGGAGGGATAGACGAGCAGTACTTC. As protein: CSSSPVGGIDEQYF. Based on the CDR3 plus reference TRBV7-9 and TRBJ2-7, the full variable domain is DTGVSQNPRHKITKRGQNVTFRCDPISEHNRLYWYRQTLGQGPEFLTYFQNEAQLEKSRLLSDRFSAERPKGSFSTLEIQRTEQGDSAMYLCSSSPVGGIDEQYFGPGTRLTVT.

This chain uses TRBV5-1 with TRBJ2-2; 7 bases are shared with TRBD1. Germline CDR1 SGHRS, CDR2 YFSETQ. The J segment lost 2 bases and the V segment lost 4 bases, leaving 8 bases of the junction unmatched. The length of the CDR3 is 16 residues. CDR3 protein: CASSLRDSRNTGELFF. The DNA for the CDR3 is TGCGCCAGCAGCCTCCGGGACAGCCGAAACACCGGGGAGCTGTTTTTT.

For the CDR3, the DNA is TGCGCCAGCAGCCCGGGCCATGCGGGACTAGCGGGAGTCAATGAGCAGTTCTTC. This gives the protein CASSPGHAGLAGVNEQFF. V and J are TRBV5-1 and TRBJ2-1; 14 nucleotides line up with TRBD2. Germline V lookup: CDR1 SGHRS, CDR2 YFSETQ. J gave up 6 bases and V 4 bases, and 12 bases lay outside the gene matches. The CDR3 runs to 18 residues.

This sequence joins TRBV5-6 and TRBJ2-2; TRBD1 agrees at 10 bases. This CDR3 is 16 amino acids long. The V gene's germline CDR1 is SGHDT and CDR2 YYEEEE. J gave up 4 bases and V 4 bases, and 7 bases lay outside the gene matches. The CDR3 sequence: CASSAGQGVSTGELFF. The DNA of the CDR3 is TGTGCCAGCAGCGCCGGACAGGGGGTGAGCACCGGGGAGCTGTTTTTT.

The V gene is TRBV30, the J gene TRBJ1-2; 7 positions agree with TRBD1. The germline V gene has CDR1 GTSNPN and CDR2 SVGIG (reference sequence). The CDR3 length is 13 residues. V shed 7 bases and J 4 bases; nucleotides not matched to a gene: 9. The CDR3 reads CASKTGLGYGYTF. CDR3 coding DNA: TGTGCCTCAAAGACAGGGTTGGGCTATGGCTACACCTTC.

This clone has more than one count but fewer than ten. The rearrangement uses TRBV28 and TRBJ1-4, with TRBD1 matching over 7 bases. Germline values: CDR1 MDHEN, CDR2 SYDVKM. This CDR3 is built from 15 residues. Trimming removed 5 bases from V and 7 bases from J; junction bases left unmatched: 10. Written as DNA, the CDR3 is TGTGCCAGCAGTCCAACGACAGGGATCCGTGAAAAACTGTTTTTT. Its protein is CASSPTTGIREKLFF. Filled out from reference TRBV28 and TRBJ1-4, the complete variable domain reads DVKVTQSSRYLVKRTGEKVFLECVQDMDHENMFWYRQDPGLGLRLIYFSYDVKMKEKGDIPEGYSVSREKKERFSLILESASTNQTSMYLCASSPTTGIREKLFFGSGTQLSVL.

Details on this clone: The junction does not match germline at one end; this may be a read error. The V call is TRBV7-9, the J call TRBJ1-2; no definite D call. The CDR3 spans 12 residues. CDR1 and CDR2 (germline): SEHNR, FQNEAQ (reference sequence). CDR3 sequence reads: CSSSPETGGYTF. CDR3 bases: TGTTCCAGCAGCCCGGAAACGGGAGGCTACACCTTC.

The chain recombines TRBV19 with TRBJ1-5; no firm D call. The V and J ends lost 3 bases and 3 bases respectively, with 9 bases between them. In germline, CDR1 is LNHDA, CDR2 SQIVND (reference sequence). This CDR3 is built from 14 residues. The CDR3 DNA is TGTGCCAGTAGTATCGGACTCCTCAATCAGCCCCAGCATTTT. Amino acids: CASSIGLLNQPQHF.

This rearrangement joins TRBV19 to TRBJ2-1; TRBD1 agrees at 7 bases. Germline CDR1 reads LNHDA; CDR2 reads SQIVND (reference sequence). The CDR3 spans 15 residues. V lost 6 bases to trimming and J lost 2 bases; unmatched junction nucleotides: 7. The CDR3 DNA sequence: TGTGCCAGTAGCCGGGACAGCGCGACCTACAATGAGCAGTTCTTC. It is translated as CASSRDSATYNEQFF.

Turning to this clone: The junction and the germline gene differ at one end; a read error may be behind it. The rearrangement joins TRBV7-2 to TRBJ2-7, with 11 bases matching TRBD2. Per the germline V gene, CDR1 is SGHTA and CDR2 is FQGNSA. There are 14 residues in the CDR3. The CDR3: CASSLGNLAGGLDF. CDR3 nucleotide sequence: TGTGCCAGCAGCTTAGGAAACTTAGCGGGAGGGCTGGACTTC.

The rearrangement links TRBV28 to TRBJ2-1; D is perhaps TRBD1 (5 bases). Germline loops: CDR1 MDHEN, CDR2 SYDVKM. CDR3 size: 15 residues. V was shortened by 4 bases and J by 5 bases, with 15 bases between the two germline ends. The CDR3 spells CASSSFVGRNNEQFF. The CDR3 coding sequence is TGTGCCAGCAGTTCCTTCGTGGGGCGAAACAATGAGCAGTTCTTC.

The CDR3 DNA sequence: TGTGCCAGCAGCGTAGAACTAGCTGACGGGGGCGAGCAGTACTTC. This gives the protein CASSVELADGGEQYF. The chain carries TRBV9 and TRBJ2-7; TRBD2 might be the D (6 bases). The ends were cut back, 0 bases at V and 6 bases at J, with 16 bases in the middle. The CDR3 extends over 15 amino acids. Germline CDR1 SGDLS, CDR2 YYNGEE.

J is TRBJ2-3 and V is TRBV4-2; no definite D call. Germline V gene lookup returns CDR1 LGHNA and CDR2 YNFKEQ. The CDR3 contains 15 residues. Trimming cost V 0 bases and J 4 bases, with 11 bases left between them. DNA for the CDR3: TGTGCCAGCAGCCAAGATCATGCTAGTTCAGATACGCAGTATTTT. The encoded protein is CASSQDHASSDTQYF.

This chain uses TRBV28 with TRBJ2-5; D perhaps matches TRBD1 (5 bases). The germline V gene encodes CDR1 MDHEN and CDR2 SYDVKM. The CDR3 sequence is 13 residues long. V gave up 6 bases and J gave up 7 bases, with 15 bases separating them. The DNA of the CDR3 is TGTGCCAGCAGCCCTGGACATTTTGCGACCCAGTACTTC. Its translation is CASSPGHFATQYF.

This sequence joins TRBV7-8 and TRBJ2-1; D gene uncertain. CDR1 and CDR2 from the germline V gene are SGHVS and FQNEAQ. The CDR3 has 12 residues. Trimming removed 8 bases at V and 7 bases at J, with 12 bases between. The CDR3 is CASCSKENEQFF. The CDR3 nucleotides read TGTGCCAGCTGTTCAAAAGAGAATGAGCAGTTCTTC.

This clone was counted between two and nine times. The rearrangement joins TRBV5-1 to TRBJ1-4; TRBD1 matches at 9 bases. V lost 4 bases and J lost 14; bases outside the gene matches: 12. The length of the CDR3 is 14 residues. Germline V CDR1 and CDR2: SGHRS, YFSETQ. Here the CDR3 DNA reads TGCGCCAGCAGCCAGGGACAGGGAGCGGCTGAGCTGTTTTTT. Residues: CASSQGQGAAELFF.

The genes are TRBV9 and TRBJ1-4; D is unclear. CDR3 length equals 14 residues. V lost 4 bases to trimming and J lost 7 bases, with 14 bases between them. Germline assignment: CDR1 SGDLS and CDR2 YYNGEE. The CDR3 sequence: CASSPDQRGEKLFF. As DNA, the CDR3 is TGTGCCAGCAGCCCTGACCAGCGTGGTGAAAAACTGTTTTTT.

This chain joins TRBV6-1 and TRBJ2-3; possibly TRBD2 for D (6 bases). Trimming took 8 bases from V and 5 from J, leaving 17 bases between them. This CDR3 spans 14 amino acids. Germline CDR1 and CDR2: MNHNS and SASEGT. The CDR3 spells CASAWVGGEDTQYF. CDR3 DNA sequence: TGTGCCAGCGCTTGGGTCGGAGGGGAAGATACGCAGTATTTT.

The chain combines TRBV18 with TRBJ2-3; D remains unclear. The CDR3 length is 13 residues. Trimming pared 5 bases from V and 0 bases from J, leaving 6 bases between. The germline CDR1 and CDR2 sequences are KGHSH and LQKENI. CDR3 loop: CASSIFSTDTQYF. Here the CDR3 DNA reads TGTGCCAGCTCAATATTTAGCACAGATACGCAGTATTTT.

V is TRBV6-6 and J is TRBJ1-5; TRBD1 agrees at 7 bases. The germline V gene has CDR1 MNHNY and CDR2 SVGAGI (reference sequence). CDR3 length: 14 amino acids. J was trimmed by 3 bases and V by 6 bases; bases with no gene match: 5. The CDR3 DNA reads as TGTGCCAGCAGACCGGGACAGTCCAATCAGCCCCAGCATTTT. It translates to CASRPGQSNQPQHF.

This chain links TRBV7-3 with TRBJ2-2, with D perhaps matching TRBD1 (5 bases). CDR1 and CDR2 (germline): SGHTA, FQGTGA. Trimming took off 4 bases at V and 7 bases at J, with 16 bases between the two ends. This CDR3 is built from 15 residues. DNA for the CDR3: TGTGCCAGCAGCTCCAAAAAGGGGTCGGGCGGGGAGCTGTTTTTT. Encoded protein: CASSSKKGSGGELFF.

V is TRBV19 and J is TRBJ1-5; D is perhaps TRBD1 (6 bases). V was clipped by 7 bases and J by 3 bases, with 13 bases between them. The V gene's germline CDR1 is LNHDA and CDR2 SQIVND (reference sequence). The CDR3 loop spans 14 amino acids. The CDR3 DNA reads as TGTGCCAGTACCCCCCAGGGGACCAATCAGCCCCAGCATTTT. Its protein is CASTPQGTNQPQHF.

CDR3 bases: TGCGCCAGCAGCGACGGTGGAGCTGGAAACACCATATATTTT. Translated, it gives CASSDGGAGNTIYF. The V call is TRBV5-1, the J call TRBJ1-3; D is undetermined. This CDR3 spans 14 amino acids. Germline CDR1 SGHRS, CDR2 YFSETQ. V was pared by 4 bases and J by 2 bases, with 10 bases between.